The 16 T cell receptor beta chains reported below all come from one sample, sequenced in a study of radiotherapy plus CTLA-4 blockade in lung cancer. The assay was immunoSEQ multiplex PCR, and TCRdb's table has in-frame clones only and misses some. Here the sample spans 20,000 or so clones, 86% being singletons. Sequenced material: peripheral blood, taken from a patient treated with radiotherapy plus ipilimumab. The source of these receptors is a human donor with non-small cell lung cancer whose response to radiotherapy plus ipilimumab could not be evaluated.

The rearrangement joins TRBV19 to TRBJ2-7; the D gene is possibly TRBD1 (6 bases). Trimming removed 4 bases at V and 7 bases at J, with 17 bases between. Germline lookup yields CDR1 LNHDA and CDR2 SQIVND (reference sequence). CDR3 length: 14 amino acids. The CDR3: CASSKDRRLREQYF. The CDR3 DNA follows: TGTGCCAGTAGTAAGGACAGACGACTACGAGAGCAGTACTTC.

A single count supports this clone. The rearrangement links TRBV11-3 to TRBJ2-5, with 8 bases lining up with TRBD1. Germline V gene lookup returns CDR1 SGHNT and CDR2 YENEEA. The CDR3 covers 16 residues. J was trimmed by 3 bases and V by 2 bases; bases with no gene match: 8. CDR3: CASSLRTGFGKETQYF. The CDR3 region has the DNA TGTGCCAGCAGCTTACGGACAGGGTTCGGGAAAGAGACCCAGTACTTC.

The count of this clone is one. This chain joins TRBV19 and TRBJ2-6, with TRBD1 identical over 9 bases. The V and J ends lost 4 bases and 0 bases, in that order; junction bases with no gene match: 7. The germline V gene has CDR1 LNHDA and CDR2 SQIVND (reference sequence). The CDR3 is made up of 18 amino acids. CDR3 nucleotide sequence: TGTGCCAGTAGTAGGGGACAGGGCCTTGACTCTGGGGCCAACGTCCTGACTTTC. This encodes CASSRGQGLDSGANVLTF.

The chain is built from TRBV2 and TRBJ1-6; tentatively, D is TRBD1 (6 bases). Germline CDR1 reads SNHLY; CDR2 reads FYNNEI. V lost 4 bases to trimming and J lost 14 bases, with 24 bases between them. The CDR3 consists of 16 residues. Here the CDR3 DNA reads TGTGCCAGCAGTGGGGTTGACAGGTTCGGCCGACGATCCCTCCACTTT. Its protein is CASSGVDRFGRRSLHF. The whole variable domain, filled in from reference TRBV2 and TRBJ1-6, reads EPEVTQTPSHQVTQMGQEVILRCVPISNHLYFYWYRQILGQKVEFLVSFYNNEISEKSEIFDDQFSVERPDGSNFTLKIRSTKLEDSAMYFCASSGVDRFGRRSLHFGNGTRLTVT.

V usage is TRBV6-5 and J usage is TRBJ1-3, with TRBD1 matching 7 bases. The germline CDR1 and CDR2 sequences are MNHEY and SVGAGI. This CDR3 region has 15 residues. With 6 bases clipped from V and 2 bases from J, the junction kept 7 bases outside the gene matches. The CDR3 protein is CASRQGLLPGNTIYF. CDR3 nucleotide sequence: TGTGCCAGCAGACAGGGGCTTCTCCCTGGAAACACCATATATTTT.

This clone was seen a handful of times. V gene TRBV4-2 combines with J gene TRBJ1-2; the D is unclear. CDR1 is LGHNA, CDR2 YNFKEQ, per germline. The V and J ends lost 4 bases and 8 bases respectively, with 14 bases between them. This CDR3 is built from 13 residues. Here the CDR3 reads CASSPTDSSGYTF. The CDR3 region has the DNA TGTGCCAGCAGCCCGACGGACTCGTCCGGCTACACCTTC.

The chain uses TRBV27 and TRBJ2-2, with D possibly being TRBD2 (6 bases). This CDR3 has 15 amino acids. Trimming removed 6 bases from V and 3 bases from J, with 14 bases in between. CDR1 is MNHEY and CDR2 is SMNVEV in the germline V gene (reference sequence). CDR3 sequence reads: CASSTTGTHTGELFF. The CDR3 nucleotides read TGTGCCAGCAGCACCACCGGGACTCACACCGGGGAGCTGTTTTTT.

The chain recombines TRBV15 with TRBJ2-1; TRBD2 agrees at 10 bases. The junction had 10 bases not matched to a gene; V was cut back by 4 bases and J by 7 bases. Germline CDR1 is LNHNV and CDR2 is YYDKDF (reference sequence). The CDR3 has 16 amino acids. This CDR3 reads CATSTKLAGKGNEQFF. The CDR3 DNA reads TGTGCCACCAGCACCAAACTAGCGGGGAAAGGGAATGAGCAGTTCTTC.

This chain links TRBV5-4 with TRBJ2-7, with TRBD1 matching 11 bases. Per the germline V gene, CDR1 is SGHNT and CDR2 is YYREEE (reference sequence). The V segment lost 0 bases and the J segment 4 bases; nucleotides outside the gene matches: 3. The CDR3 runs to 15 residues. CDR3 coding DNA: TGTGCCAGCAGCTTGGGAGGACAGGGGGCGTACGAGCAGTACTTC. Residues: CASSLGGQGAYEQYF. The whole variable domain, remainder taken from reference TRBV5-4 and TRBJ2-7, is ETGVTQSPTHLIKTRGQQVTLRCSSQSGHNTVSWYQQALGQGPQFIFQYYREEENGRGNFPPRFSGLQFPNYSSELNVNALELDDSALYLCASSLGGQGAYEQYFGPGTRLTVT.

The J gene is TRBJ2-7, the V gene TRBV18, with 8 bases matching TRBD1. V shed 4 bases, J shed 6 bases, and the junction held 5 bases outside the gene matches. CDR3 length equals 13 residues. Germline V lookup: CDR1 KGHSH, CDR2 LQKENI. CDR3 loop: CASSHSGQVEQYF. The CDR3 coding sequence is TGTGCCAGCTCACACTCGGGACAGGTCGAGCAGTACTTC.

The V gene is TRBV7-9, the J gene TRBJ1-3; tentatively, D is TRBD1 (5 bases). CDR1 and CDR2 from the germline V gene are SEHNR and FQNEAQ (reference sequence). The CDR3 has 16 amino acids. V shed 5 bases and J shed 0 bases, with 14 bases lying between them. CDR3 nucleotides: TGTGCCAGCAGCCACACCAGGGTCCTCTCTGGAAACACCATATATTTT. Translating it yields CASSHTRVLSGNTIYF.

CDR3 region: CASSRTDRTNQPQHF. Here the CDR3 DNA reads TGTGCCAGCAGTCGGACCGACAGAACTAATCAGCCCCAGCATTTT. The J gene is TRBJ1-5, the V gene TRBV28; a weak D match, TRBD1 (5 bases). The CDR3 spans 15 residues. The V end lost 5 bases, the J end lost 4 bases, and 15 bases lay between the germline ends. In germline, CDR1 is MDHEN, CDR2 SYDVKM.

The chain couples TRBV5-5 to TRBJ2-7; a possible D gene is TRBD2 (7 bases). Trimming removed 2 bases from V and 1 base from J, with 16 bases in between. Germline CDR1 reads SGHKS; CDR2 reads YYEKEE (reference sequence). This CDR3 region has 16 residues. The CDR3 sequence is CASSLGGETASYEQYF. CDR3 sequence (DNA): TGTGCCAGCAGCTTAGGGGGGGAGACTGCATCCTACGAGCAGTACTTC.

In this sample, this clone turned up a few times. The chain combines TRBV6-6 with TRBJ2-3, with a weak D call TRBD2 (6 bases). This CDR3 has 14 residues. V was cut by 7 bases and J by 0 bases, with 11 bases left in between. Germline V gene sequence: CDR1 MNHNY, CDR2 SVGAGI (reference sequence). CDR3 DNA sequence: TGTGCCAGCAAATCCGGGACTAGCACAGATACGCAGTATTTT. It specifies CASKSGTSTDTQYF.

The chain is built from TRBV6-1 and TRBJ2-7; tentatively, D is TRBD2 (5 bases). V was clipped by 7 bases and J by 6 bases, with 19 bases between them. Germline CDR1 is MNHNS and CDR2 is SASEGT. This CDR3 has 14 amino acids. The CDR3 DNA sequence: TGTGCCAGCACGTTAAGCATATCCCGGGGCGAGCAGTACTTC. It encodes CASTLSISRGEQYF.

This sequence joins TRBV7-2 and TRBJ2-2; D might be TRBD1 (5 bases). Trimming shortened V by 5 bases and J by 1 base, and 14 bases separated the two germline ends. The germline V gene has CDR1 SGHTA and CDR2 FQGNSA. CDR3 size: 16 residues. The CDR3, as DNA: TGTGCCAGCAGCCAAGGGGTCACCATGAACACCGGGGAGCTGTTTTTT. Its protein product is CASSQGVTMNTGELFF.